What follows describes a single T cell receptor (beta chain). Its antigen is unknown. The sample is drawn from a study of a mutant IDH1 vaccine in newly diagnosed glioma. Time point defined: week 35, safety follow-up. Every vaccination contained 300 ug of the mutant IDH1 20-mer peptide and was paired with topical imiquimod. The CDR3 totals 14 residues. The trim removed 0 bases at V and 7 bases at J, leaving 5 bases unmatched. The germline V gene encodes CDR1 MNHEY and CDR2 SMNVEV (reference sequence). Sequencing was performed with immunoSEQ multiplex PCR; in TCRdb, only in-frame clones are kept and a portion is missing. The data contain about 30,000 clones, about 80% of them singletons.

The material sequenced was PBMCs, taken from a glioma patient whose treatment included an IDH1 peptide vaccine. This TCR was recovered from a woman in her 40s with glioma. The gene calls are TRBV27 and TRBJ1-2; 7 nucleotides align to TRBD1. CDR3 sequence reads: CASSLSRTGFGYTF. CDR3 nucleotides: TGTGCCAGCAGTTTATCCCGGACAGGCTTTGGCTACACCTTC.